A single sample gave rise to the 21 T cell receptor beta chains below, sequenced in a study of T cell responses to AZD1222 COVID-19 vaccine (dated by TCRdb to 2020 to 2023). Sample time point, as interpreted from the label and publication: baseline before first vaccination. The library was made by the immunoSEQ multiplex PCR assay. Entries here come from immuneACCESS through TCRdb and include only in-frame sequences with V and J called. Some clones fail to appear in such tables; in the studies checked, an unresolved V gene covers under half of the shortfall, and the cause of the remainder is unknown. This sample holds about 190,000 clones; around 90% were observed only once. 0.99% of the sample is held by the ten biggest clonotypes. This sample comprised peripheral blood, obtained on day 0 of AZD1222 vaccination. The receptors come from an adult in good health.

This rearrangement joins TRBV5-1 to TRBJ1-2, with 7 bases lining up with TRBD1. The CDR3 sequence is 14 residues long. The trim removed 0 bases at V and 7 bases at J, leaving 6 bases unmatched. Germline V lookup: CDR1 SGHRS, CDR2 YFSETQ. The CDR3 sequence is CASSLGQGDIGYTF. In DNA form, the CDR3 reads TGCGCCAGCAGCTTGGGACAGGGTGATATTGGCTACACCTTC.

V usage is TRBV7-9 and J usage is TRBJ2-7, with D uncertain. Germline V gene sequence: CDR1 SEHNR, CDR2 FQNEAQ (reference sequence). This CDR3 has 13 amino acids. Trimming stripped 1 base from V and 5 bases from J, with 9 bases between. CDR3 amino acids: CASSLGRGDEQYF. The CDR3, as DNA: TGTGCCAGCAGCTTAGGACGTGGGGACGAGCAGTACTTC.

The chain has TRBV7-3 and TRBJ1-1; D not resolved. Trimming cost V 2 bases and J 1 base, with 11 bases left between them. Germline V gives CDR1 SGHTA, CDR2 FQGTGA. CDR3 size: 15 residues. The CDR3 region is CASSLLFKGNTEAFF. Written as DNA, the CDR3 is TGTGCCAGCAGCTTACTATTCAAGGGGAACACTGAAGCTTTCTTT.

The J gene is TRBJ2-7, the V gene TRBV12-3 or TRBV12-4, with D hard to call. The CDR3 covers 13 residues. Between the trimmed V and J ends, which lost 4 bases and 11 bases, there was a span of 18 bases. Here the CDR3 reads CASSSGPKDGKYF. The CDR3 bases are TGTGCCAGCAGTTCCGGGCCTAAGGATGGGAAGTACTTC.

The gene calls are TRBV18 and TRBJ1-3; D remains unclear. The germline V gene encodes CDR1 KGHSH and CDR2 LQKENI. V dropped 4 bases and J dropped 4 bases, with 14 bases sitting between them. CDR3 length equals 15 residues. The DNA for the CDR3 is TGTGCCAGCTCACGGACGGCAGTCGAGGGAAACACCATATATTTT. Protein: CASSRTAVEGNTIYF.

The chain couples TRBV19 to TRBJ2-2, with TRBD2 identical over 10 bases. This CDR3 contains 18 residues. From germline, CDR1 is LNHDA and CDR2 SQIVND (reference sequence). V was pared by 4 bases and J by 4 bases, with 12 bases of the junction left unmatched. CDR3 protein: CASSKGLTSGKVTGELFF. The DNA of the CDR3 is TGTGCCAGTAGTAAGGGGCTAACTAGCGGGAAAGTCACCGGGGAGCTGTTTTTT.

The chain combines TRBV9 with TRBJ2-7; TRBD1 might be the D (6 bases). CDR3 length: 19 residues. V was trimmed by 4 bases and J by 2 bases, leaving 28 bases between them. Germline CDR1 SGDLS, CDR2 YYNGEE. The CDR3 region is CASSPLFRVSSGEPYEQYF. Here the CDR3 DNA reads TGTGCCAGCAGCCCCCTCTTTCGAGTTAGTTCAGGGGAACCCTACGAGCAGTACTTC.

The chain carries TRBV7-7 and TRBJ2-2; D is perhaps TRBD1 (6 bases). The germline gives CDR1 SSHAT, CDR2 FNYEAQ (reference sequence). The length of the CDR3 is 16 residues. With 5 bases removed from V and 7 bases from J, the gap between germline ends came to 20 bases. The CDR3 here is CASSGYRALGIGELFF. The CDR3 bases are TGTGCCAGCAGCGGATACAGGGCCTTAGGAATCGGGGAGCTGTTTTTT.

The rearrangement joins TRBV6-5 to TRBJ2-7; tentative D call: TRBD1 (5 bases). CDR1 is MNHEY and CDR2 is SVGAGI in the germline V gene. There are 16 residues in the CDR3. Trimming took 4 bases from V and 1 from J, leaving 17 bases between them. CDR3 amino acids: CASSFPLGQGSYEQYF. In DNA, the CDR3 is TGTGCCAGCAGTTTCCCTTTGGGTCAGGGATCCTACGAGCAGTACTTC.

This rearrangement joins TRBV6-5 to TRBJ1-1, with TRBD1 as a possible D gene (5 bases). V was pared by 8 bases and J by 11 bases, with 27 bases between. Germline V CDR1 and CDR2: MNHEY, SVGAGI. This CDR3 is 15 amino acids long. CDR3 coding DNA: TGTGCCAGCGCCAGGGTGAAGGATTACCCTGCGGGGGCTTTCTTT. Amino acid sequence: CASARVKDYPAGAFF.

The chain has TRBV29-1 and TRBJ2-5; the D gene is possibly TRBD2 (6 bases). This CDR3 region has 12 residues. V gave up 4 bases and J gave up 5 bases, with 11 bases separating them. Germline-derived CDR1 and CDR2 are SQVTM and ANQGSEA. The CDR3 reads CSVVLGGETQYF. CDR3 bases: TGCAGCGTTGTTCTCGGAGGGGAGACCCAGTACTTC.

The chain is built from TRBV5-6 and TRBJ1-2; D perhaps matches TRBD1 (6 bases). Germline CDR1 reads SGHDT; CDR2 reads YYEEEE. V dropped 4 bases and J dropped 4 bases, with 20 bases sitting between them. This CDR3 has 16 residues. The DNA of the CDR3 is TGTGCCAGCAGCGTCGTCCGGGGGCCTTCCCTCTATGGCTACACCTTC. Translating it yields CASSVVRGPSLYGYTF.

The rearrangement uses TRBV7-2 and TRBJ2-1; 8 nucleotides line up with TRBD2. V trimming: 5 bases; J trimming: 2 bases; junction bases outside the gene matches: 11. The germline gives CDR1 SGHTA, CDR2 FQGNSA. CDR3 length equals 17 residues. For the CDR3, the DNA is TGTGCCAGCAGCCTAGAGCGGGAGCCTACCCCCTACAATGAGCAGTTCTTC. This codes for CASSLEREPTPYNEQFF.

The DNA of the CDR3 is TGTGCCAGCCGAGGATACACTGAAGCTTTCTTT. Translated, it gives CASRGYTEAFF. This chain uses TRBV19 with TRBJ1-1, with unresolved D. CDR1 and CDR2 from the germline V gene are LNHDA and SQIVND (reference sequence). V lost 9 bases and J lost 3, with 8 bases in between. The CDR3 has 11 residues.

The CDR3: CASSLPGNTEAFF. CDR3 in DNA: TGTGCCAGCAGTTTACCGGGGAACACTGAAGCTTTCTTT. The chain employs TRBV28 and TRBJ1-1, with D unclear. Trimming stripped 2 bases from V and 1 base from J, with 5 bases between. Per the germline V gene, CDR1 is MDHEN and CDR2 is SYDVKM. The CDR3 is 13 amino acids. The complete variable domain, with remaining parts taken from reference TRBV28 and TRBJ1-1, reads DVKVTQSSRYLVKRTGEKVFLECVQDMDHENMFWYRQDPGLGLRLIYFSYDVKMKEKGDIPEGYSVSREKKERFSLILESASTNQTSMYLCASSLPGNTEAFFGQGTRLTVV.

This clone was observed a single time. The chain has TRBV7-9 and TRBJ2-7, with 9 bases identical to TRBD1. Germline V gives CDR1 SEHNR, CDR2 FQNEAQ (reference sequence). The V and J ends lost 5 bases and 3 bases, in that order; junction bases with no gene match: 8. The CDR3 loop spans 15 amino acids. CDR3 DNA sequence: TGTGCCAGCAGCCCACCTGGGACAGGGCTCTACGAGCAGTACTTC. It is translated as CASSPPGTGLYEQYF.

Regarding this clone: Distinct nucleotide sequences in the sample also encode this CDR3. This chain connects TRBV7-9 to TRBJ1-5; perhaps TRBD1 as D (5 bases). Germline V gene sequence: CDR1 SEHNR, CDR2 FQNEAQ (reference sequence). There are 13 residues in the CDR3. V lost 5 bases, J lost 6 bases, and 11 bases lay in between. CDR3 sequence: CASSLGGGQPQHF. The DNA for the CDR3 is TGTGCCAGCAGCCTTGGGGGGGGTCAGCCCCAGCATTTT.

This sequence joins TRBV21-1 and TRBJ2-4; no DNA check was done on the table's D call, TRBD2. TRBV21-1 is a listed pseudogene. The CDR3 has 15 amino acids. CDR3 residues: CASRRWRADKNIQYF. The CDR3 coding sequence is TGTGCCAGCAGACGATGGAGGGCGGACAAAAACATTCAGTACTTC.

CDR3 sequence: CATSRDTGVGNIQYF. CDR3 in DNA: TGTGCCACCAGCAGAGACACTGGTGTGGGGAACATTCAGTACTTC. J is TRBJ2-4 and V is TRBV15; D not resolved. Trimming removed 0 bases at V and 7 bases at J, with 13 bases between. The germline CDR1 and CDR2 sequences are LNHNV and YYDKDF (reference sequence). This CDR3 spans 15 amino acids. Together with reference TRBV15 and TRBJ2-4, the CDR3 gives the full variable domain: DAMVIQNPRYQVTQFGKPVTLSCSQTLNHNVMYWYQQKSSQAPKLLFHYYDKDFNNEADTPDNFQSRRPNTSFCFLDIRSPGLGDTAMYLCATSRDTGVGNIQYFGAGTRLSVL.

This chain's CDR3 is CASTETSPLHF. CDR3 in DNA: TGTGCCAGCACCGAAACATCACCCCTCCACTTT. J is TRBJ1-6 and V is TRBV2, with D hard to call. CDR1 and CDR2 (germline): SNHLY, FYNNEI. V lost 7 bases to trimming and J lost 10 bases, with 8 bases between them. The CDR3 sequence is 11 residues long.

The gene calls are TRBV3-1 (or the pseudogene TRBV3-2) and TRBJ2-7, with a tentative D call TRBD2 (6 bases). CDR3 length equals 14 residues. V dropped 6 bases and J dropped 1 base, with 13 bases sitting between them. CDR1 and CDR2 from the germline V gene are LGHDT and YNNKEL (reference sequence). DNA of the CDR3: TGTGCCAGCAGATCCGCCGGGACTTCCTACGAGCAGTACTTC. Translation: CASRSAGTSYEQYF.